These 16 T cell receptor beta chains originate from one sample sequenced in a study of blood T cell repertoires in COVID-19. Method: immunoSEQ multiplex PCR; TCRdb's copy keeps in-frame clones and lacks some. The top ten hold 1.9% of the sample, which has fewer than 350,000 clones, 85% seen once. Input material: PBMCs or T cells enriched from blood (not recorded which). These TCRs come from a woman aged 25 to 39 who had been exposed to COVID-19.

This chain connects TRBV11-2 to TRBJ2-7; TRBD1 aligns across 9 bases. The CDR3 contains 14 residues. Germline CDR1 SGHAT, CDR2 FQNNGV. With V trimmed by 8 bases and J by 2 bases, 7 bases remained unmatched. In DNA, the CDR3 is TGTGCCAGCTCCTCCGGGACAGGGACCTACGAGCAGTACTTC. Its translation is CASSSGTGTYEQYF.

This CDR3 reads CASSTRRGYTEAFF. Written as DNA, the CDR3 is TGTGCCAGCAGCACCCGCCGGGGTTACACTGAAGCTTTCTTT. V usage is TRBV13 and J usage is TRBJ1-1; D remains ambiguous. Germline V gene sequence: CDR1 PRHDT, CDR2 FYEKMQ (reference sequence). This CDR3 spans 14 amino acids. Trimming shortened V by 5 bases and J by 3 bases, and 13 bases separated the two germline ends.

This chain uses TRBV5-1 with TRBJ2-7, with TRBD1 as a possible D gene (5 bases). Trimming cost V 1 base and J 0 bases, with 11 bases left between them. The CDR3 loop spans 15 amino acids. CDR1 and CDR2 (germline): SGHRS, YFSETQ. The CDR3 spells CASSLFSGNSYEQYF. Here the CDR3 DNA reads TGCGCCAGCAGCTTGTTCTCAGGGAACTCCTACGAGCAGTACTTC.

The CDR3 nucleotides are TGTGCCAGCAGTTTTGCGGGATATGGCTACACCTTC. As protein: CASSFAGYGYTF. The rearrangement links TRBV28 to TRBJ1-2; D unresolved. Germline CDR1 reads MDHEN; CDR2 reads SYDVKM. V was cut by 3 bases and J by 5 bases, with 7 bases left in between. The CDR3 is 12 residues long.

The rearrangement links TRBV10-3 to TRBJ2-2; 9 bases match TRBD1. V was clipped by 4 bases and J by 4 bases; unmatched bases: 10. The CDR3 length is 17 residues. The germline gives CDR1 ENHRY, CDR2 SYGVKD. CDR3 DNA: TGTGCCATCAGTGGCACCGTCCCGGGACAGGGCACCGGGGAGCTGTTTTTT. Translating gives CAISGTVPGQGTGELFF.

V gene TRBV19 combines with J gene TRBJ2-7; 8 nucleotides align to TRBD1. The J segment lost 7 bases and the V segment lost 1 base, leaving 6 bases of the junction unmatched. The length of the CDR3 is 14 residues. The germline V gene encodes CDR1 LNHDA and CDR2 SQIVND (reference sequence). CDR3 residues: CASSIGQGAGEQYF. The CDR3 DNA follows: TGTGCCAGTAGTATAGGCCAGGGGGCGGGGGAGCAGTACTTC. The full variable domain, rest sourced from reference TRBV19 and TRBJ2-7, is DGGITQSPKYLFRKEGQNVTLSCEQNLNHDAMYWYRQDPGQGLRLIYYSQIVNDFQKGDIAEGYSVSREKKESFPLTVTSAQKNPTAFYLCASSIGQGAGEQYFGPGTRLTVT.

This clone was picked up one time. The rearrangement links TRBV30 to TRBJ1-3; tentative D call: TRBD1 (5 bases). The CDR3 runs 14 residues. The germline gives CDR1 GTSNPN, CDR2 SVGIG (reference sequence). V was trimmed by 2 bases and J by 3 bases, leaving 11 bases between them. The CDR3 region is CAWSYGHDGNTIYF. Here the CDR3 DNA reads TGTGCCTGGAGTTACGGACACGATGGAAACACCATATATTTT.

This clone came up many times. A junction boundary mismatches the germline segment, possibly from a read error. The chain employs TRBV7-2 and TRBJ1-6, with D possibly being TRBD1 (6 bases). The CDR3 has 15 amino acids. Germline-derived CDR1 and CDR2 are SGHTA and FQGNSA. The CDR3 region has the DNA TGTGCCAGCAGCCTAGCACAGGGCCTCTCGTCACCCCTCCACTTT. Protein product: CASSLAQGLSSPLHF.

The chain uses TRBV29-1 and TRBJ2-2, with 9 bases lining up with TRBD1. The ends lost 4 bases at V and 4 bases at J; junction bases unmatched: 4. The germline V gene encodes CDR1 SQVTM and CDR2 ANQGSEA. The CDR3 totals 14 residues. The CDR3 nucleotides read TGCAGCGTTGTTGACAGGGGGGTCACCGGGGAGCTGTTTTTT. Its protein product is CSVVDRGVTGELFF.

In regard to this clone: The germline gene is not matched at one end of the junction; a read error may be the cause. The CDR3 is CASSEAGQGESNF. CDR3 coding DNA: TGTGCCAGCAGTGAAGCGGGGCAGGGGGAGAGCAATTTT. V gene TRBV2 combines with J gene TRBJ1-4; 7 bases map to TRBD1. From germline, CDR1 is SNHLY and CDR2 FYNNEI. The CDR3 has 13 amino acids.

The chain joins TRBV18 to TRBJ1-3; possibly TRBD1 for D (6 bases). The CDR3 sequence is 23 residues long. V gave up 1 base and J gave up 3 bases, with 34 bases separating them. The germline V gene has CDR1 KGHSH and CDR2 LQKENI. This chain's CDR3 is CASSPLPGSPPGQKGVYGNTIYF. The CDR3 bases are TGTGCCAGCTCACCACTGCCGGGGTCACCGCCGGGACAAAAAGGAGTCTATGGAAACACCATATATTTT.

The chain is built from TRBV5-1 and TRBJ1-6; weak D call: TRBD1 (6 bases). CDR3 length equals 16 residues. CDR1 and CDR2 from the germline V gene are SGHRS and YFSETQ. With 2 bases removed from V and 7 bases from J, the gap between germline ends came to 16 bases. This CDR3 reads CASSLNSQGTNSPLHF. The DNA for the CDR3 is TGCGCCAGCAGCTTAAATTCACAGGGAACCAATTCACCCCTCCACTTT.

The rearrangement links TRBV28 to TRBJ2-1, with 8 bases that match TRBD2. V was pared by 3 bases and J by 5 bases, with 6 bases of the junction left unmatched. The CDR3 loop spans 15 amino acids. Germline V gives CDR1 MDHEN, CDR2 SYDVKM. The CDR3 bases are TGTGCCAGCAGTTTCGCGGGAGGTAGAGACAATGAGCAGTTCTTC. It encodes CASSFAGGRDNEQFF.

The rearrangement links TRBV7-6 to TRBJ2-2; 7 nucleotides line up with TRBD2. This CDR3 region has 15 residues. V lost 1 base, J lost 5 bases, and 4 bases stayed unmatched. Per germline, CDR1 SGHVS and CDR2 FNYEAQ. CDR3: CASSLVQGGTGELFF. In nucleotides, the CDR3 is TGTGCCAGCAGCTTAGTGCAGGGAGGGACCGGGGAGCTGTTTTTT. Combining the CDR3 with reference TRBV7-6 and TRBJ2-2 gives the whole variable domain GAGVSQSPRYKVTKRGQDVALRCDPISGHVSLYWYRQALGQGPEFLTYFNYEAQQDKSGLPNDRFSAERPEGSISTLTIQRTEQRDSAMYRCASSLVQGGTGELFFGEGSRLTVL.

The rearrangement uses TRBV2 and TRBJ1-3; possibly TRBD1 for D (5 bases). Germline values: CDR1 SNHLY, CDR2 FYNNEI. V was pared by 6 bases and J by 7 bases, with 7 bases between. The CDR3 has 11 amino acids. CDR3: CASREGNTIYF. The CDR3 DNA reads TGTGCCAGCAGGGAGGGGAACACCATATATTTT.

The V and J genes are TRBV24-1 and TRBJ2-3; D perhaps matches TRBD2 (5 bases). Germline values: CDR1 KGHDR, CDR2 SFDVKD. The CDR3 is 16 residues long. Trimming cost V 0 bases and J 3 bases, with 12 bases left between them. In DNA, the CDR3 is TGTGCCACCAGTGATTTGGGTAGCGTGGGAACAGATACGCAGTATTTT. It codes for CATSDLGSVGTDTQYF.